This TCR beta chain was sequenced during a study of shared clonotypes between healthy human individuals. The CDR3 totals 14 residues. Germline V gene data show CDR1 as SGHTA and CDR2 as FQGNSA. V lost 4 bases, J lost 1 base, and 9 bases lay in between. Replicate sorted-subset PCRs were loaded with 150 to 250 ng DNA, about 30,000 T cell genomes. Profiled with immunoSEQ multiplex PCR; TCRdb holds only in-frame clones, not every one. The sample lists 600,000 to 750,000 clones, about nine tenths occurring once. Sample: memory CD8+ T cells from PBMCs. Subset denoted: CD45RO+ cells pooled with CCR7-negative TemRA cells. V and J are TRBV7-2 and TRBJ2-3, with D unresolved. The TCR was taken from a man aged 18 to 29 in good health. Some clones in this sample may be carry-over from other donors' samples. The CDR3 is CASSSSWRTDTQYF. The CDR3 DNA reads as TGTGCCAGCAGCTCCTCCTGGCGCACAGATACGCAGTATTTT.